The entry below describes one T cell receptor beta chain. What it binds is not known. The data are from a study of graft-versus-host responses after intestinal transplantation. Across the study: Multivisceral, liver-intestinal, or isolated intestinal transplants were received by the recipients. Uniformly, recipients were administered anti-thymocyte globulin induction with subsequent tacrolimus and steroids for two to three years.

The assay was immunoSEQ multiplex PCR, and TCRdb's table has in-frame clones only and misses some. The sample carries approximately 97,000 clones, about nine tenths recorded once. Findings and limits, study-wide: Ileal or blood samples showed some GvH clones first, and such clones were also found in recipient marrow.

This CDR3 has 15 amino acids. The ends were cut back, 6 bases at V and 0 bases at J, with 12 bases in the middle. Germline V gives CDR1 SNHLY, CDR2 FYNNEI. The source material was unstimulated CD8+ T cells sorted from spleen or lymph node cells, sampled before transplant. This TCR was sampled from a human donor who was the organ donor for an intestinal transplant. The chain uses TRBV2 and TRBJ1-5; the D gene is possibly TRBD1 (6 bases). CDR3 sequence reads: CASRETGYSNQPQHF. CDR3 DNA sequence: TGTGCCAGCAGAGAAACAGGGTATAGCAATCAGCCCCAGCATTTT.